Listed here are 18 T cell receptor beta chains from one sample, sequenced in a study of blood T cell repertoires in COVID-19. The table came from immunoSEQ multiplex PCR; TCRdb's copy has only in-frame clones and leaves some out. The sample has fewer than 130,000 clones; approximately 92% are singletons. The sequenced material came from peripheral blood. These receptors all stem from a woman over 75 with acute or convalescent COVID-19.

This chain uses TRBV4-3 with TRBJ2-3, with 7 bases lining up with TRBD1. The CDR3 sequence is 21 residues long. Losses at the gene ends were 1 base for V and 0 bases for J; bases not matched to a gene: 19. CDR1 is LGHNA, CDR2 YSLEER, per germline. CDR3 in amino acids: CASSQGFIGLWGQTSTDTQYF. Written as DNA, the CDR3 is TGCGCCAGCAGCCAAGGATTCATCGGCTTGTGGGGACAGACTAGCACAGATACGCAGTATTTT.

The V gene is TRBV28, the J gene TRBJ2-2; a possible D gene is TRBD2 (7 bases). V lost 7 bases and J lost 8, with 20 bases in between. The CDR3 is made up of 15 amino acids. Looked up from germline, CDR1 is MDHEN and CDR2 is SYDVKM. The CDR3 loop reads CASTPGGRVGGELFF. The CDR3 DNA reads TGTGCCAGCACCCCGGGGGGCAGGGTTGGAGGGGAGCTGTTTTTT. Variable domain in full (rest from reference TRBV28 and TRBJ2-2): DVKVTQSSRYLVKRTGEKVFLECVQDMDHENMFWYRQDPGLGLRLIYFSYDVKMKEKGDIPEGYSVSREKKERFSLILESASTNQTSMYLCASTPGGRVGGELFFGEGSRLTVL.

This chain connects TRBV5-1 to TRBJ1-1; 9 nucleotides align to TRBD1. With V trimmed by 3 bases and J by 1 base, 4 bases remained unmatched. The germline V gene encodes CDR1 SGHRS and CDR2 YFSETQ. CDR3 size: 15 residues. CDR3 DNA sequence: TGCGCCAGCAGCTCGAGGACAGGGGCGAACACTGAAGCTTTCTTT. This encodes CASSSRTGANTEAFF.

The rearrangement links TRBV9 to TRBJ2-7, with D tentatively TRBD1 (7 bases). The V end was cut by 0 bases, the J end by 4 bases, with 14 bases between. Per the germline V gene, CDR1 is SGDLS and CDR2 is YYNGEE. This CDR3 region has 15 residues. The CDR3 region is CASSVEGRGAYEQYF. CDR3 sequence (DNA): TGTGCCAGCAGCGTAGAGGGCAGGGGGGCTTACGAGCAGTACTTC.

This clone showed up just once. This chain links TRBV30 with TRBJ1-1, with 9 bases lining up with TRBD1. Germline loops: CDR1 GTSNPN, CDR2 SVGIG (reference sequence). V lost 0 bases, J lost 0 bases, and 8 bases stayed unmatched. This CDR3 contains 17 residues. The CDR3, as DNA: TGTGCCTGGAGTGTAACGGACAGGGGTCCCATGAACACTGAAGCTTTCTTT. This gives the protein CAWSVTDRGPMNTEAFF.

The gene calls are TRBV3-1 (or the pseudogene TRBV3-2) and TRBJ2-5; 7 bases fit TRBD1. There are 17 residues in the CDR3. Germline trimming cut 0 bases from V and 2 bases from J; bases unmatched to any gene: 9. CDR1 and CDR2 (germline): LGHDT, YNNKEL (reference sequence). In nucleotides, the CDR3 is TGTGCCAGCAGCCAAGAACCGACAGGGATCCCACAAGAGACCCAGTACTTC. Translation: CASSQEPTGIPQETQYF.

This clone was counted a single time. The chain joins TRBV7-2 to TRBJ2-1; D not certain. Germline V CDR1 and CDR2: SGHTA, FQGNSA. CDR3 length equals 13 residues. Trimming stripped 0 bases from V and 6 bases from J, with 6 bases between. CDR3 loop: CASSLASRNEQFF. In DNA, the CDR3 is TGTGCCAGCAGCTTAGCCTCCCGCAATGAGCAGTTCTTC.

CDR3 residues: CASSPSRDRFGETQYF. For the CDR3, the DNA is TGCGCCAGCAGCCCGTCCCGGGACAGGTTCGGAGAGACCCAGTACTTC. The genes are TRBV5-1 and TRBJ2-5, with TRBD1 matching over 8 bases. Germline lookup yields CDR1 SGHRS and CDR2 YFSETQ. This CDR3 is built from 16 residues. Unmatched junction bases numbered 12, after V lost 4 bases and J lost 4 bases.

CDR3 coding DNA: TGTGCCAGCAGCTTCAGCGCTCGCTACGAGCAGTACTTC. The encoded protein is CASSFSARYEQYF. The chain uses TRBV11-2 and TRBJ2-7; the D is unclear. The germline V gene encodes CDR1 SGHAT and CDR2 FQNNGV. With 3 bases removed from V and 3 bases from J, the gap between germline ends came to 9 bases. The CDR3 has 13 amino acids.

V gene TRBV5-6 combines with J gene TRBJ1-1; the match to TRBD1 covers 8 bases. With 1 base clipped from V and 3 bases from J, the junction kept 11 bases outside the gene matches. Germline V CDR1 and CDR2: SGHDT, YYEEEE. This CDR3 region has 17 residues. The CDR3 nucleotides are TGTGCCAGCAGCTTGTTTGGCAGGGGGCTGGTGGACACTGAAGCTTTCTTT. Translation: CASSLFGRGLVDTEAFF.

V gene TRBV10-3 combines with J gene TRBJ2-3; 11 nucleotides align to TRBD1. V lost 7 bases to trimming and J lost 4 bases; unmatched junction nucleotides: 7. This CDR3 has 15 amino acids. The germline V gene has CDR1 ENHRY and CDR2 SYGVKD. CDR3 DNA: TGTGCCATCAACTCGGACAGGGGGCTTTCAGATACGCAGTATTTT. Translation: CAINSDRGLSDTQYF.

This clone has just one count. The rearrangement joins TRBV7-2 to TRBJ2-7, with D possibly being TRBD1 (6 bases). The CDR3 consists of 13 residues. Trimming removed 5 bases at V and 2 bases at J, with 10 bases between. Germline V lookup: CDR1 SGHTA, CDR2 FQGNSA. For the CDR3, the DNA is TGTGCCAGCAGCCCGGGGACACCCTACGAGCAGTACTTC. Translating gives CASSPGTPYEQYF.

CDR3: CASSFRWGERYEQYF. CDR3 nucleotide sequence: TGTGCCAGCAGCTTTAGATGGGGGGAACGCTACGAGCAGTACTTC. The chain combines TRBV5-6 with TRBJ2-7; perhaps TRBD2 as D (6 bases). The germline gives CDR1 SGHDT, CDR2 YYEEEE. CDR3 size: 15 residues. V shed 2 bases and J shed 3 bases, with 15 bases lying between them.

The chain carries TRBV27 and TRBJ2-1; TRBD1 matches at 8 bases. Germline values: CDR1 MNHEY, CDR2 SMNVEV (reference sequence). The length of the CDR3 is 16 residues. Germline trimming cut 2 bases from V and 6 bases from J; bases unmatched to any gene: 9. DNA of the CDR3: TGTGCCAGCAGTTTAGCCGGCGGACAGGGTTCCAATGAGCAGTTCTTC. Translated: CASSLAGGQGSNEQFF.

The gene calls are TRBV28 and TRBJ2-7; no reliable D call. Germline CDR1 MDHEN, CDR2 SYDVKM. The CDR3 is 13 residues long. V lost 6 bases, J lost 2 bases, and 11 bases lay in between. CDR3 sequence: CASSLQTPYEQYF. The CDR3 DNA reads TGTGCCAGCAGCCTTCAGACTCCCTACGAGCAGTACTTC.

The rearrangement uses TRBV30 and TRBJ1-1; D is perhaps TRBD1 (5 bases). Trimming took 3 bases from V and 0 from J, leaving 17 bases between them. Per the germline V gene, CDR1 is GTSNPN and CDR2 is SVGIG (reference sequence). The CDR3 sequence is 16 residues long. CDR3 in amino acids: CAWSGGTRFMNTEAFF. The CDR3 DNA follows: TGTGCCTGGAGCGGGGGAACACGGTTCATGAACACTGAAGCTTTCTTT.

The chain has TRBV4-1 and TRBJ2-4; maybe TRBD1 (5 bases). Trimming took 4 bases from V and 2 from J, leaving 18 bases between them. This CDR3 spans 17 amino acids. Germline V lookup: CDR1 MGHRA, CDR2 YSYEKL. CDR3 in amino acids: CASSRYLDIQSKNIQYF. The CDR3 DNA follows: TGCGCCAGCAGCCGATACTTGGACATCCAATCCAAAAACATTCAGTACTTC.

The chain employs TRBV4-3 and TRBJ2-7, with 9 bases aligning to TRBD1. Germline CDR1 and CDR2: LGHNA and YSLEER. V shed 0 bases and J 3 bases; nucleotides not matched to a gene: 9. The CDR3 extends over 17 amino acids. CDR3 residues: CASSQDAVRDRVYEQYF. In nucleotides, the CDR3 is TGCGCCAGCAGCCAAGATGCCGTCCGGGACAGGGTCTACGAGCAGTACTTC.